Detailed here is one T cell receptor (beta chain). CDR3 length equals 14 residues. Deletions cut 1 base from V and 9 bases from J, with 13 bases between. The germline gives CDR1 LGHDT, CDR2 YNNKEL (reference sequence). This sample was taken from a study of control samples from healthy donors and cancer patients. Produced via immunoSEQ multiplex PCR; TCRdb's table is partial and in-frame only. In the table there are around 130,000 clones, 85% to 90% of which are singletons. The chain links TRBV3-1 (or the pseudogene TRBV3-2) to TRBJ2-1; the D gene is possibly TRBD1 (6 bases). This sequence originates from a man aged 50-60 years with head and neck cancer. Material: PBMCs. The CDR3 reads CASSQVTGLVEQFF. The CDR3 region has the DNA TGTGCCAGCAGCCAAGTTACAGGGTTGGTTGAGCAGTTCTTC.